The 12 T cell receptor beta chains presented below share a single source sample, sequenced in a study of OX40 agonist ivuxolimab in advanced cancers. Data came from immunoSEQ multiplex PCR; TCRdb stores just in-frame clones and leaves some out. The sample shows roughly 59,000 clones, almost 95% of them seen only once. The sample here was CD4+ or CD8+ T cells sorted from blood, taken in a trial of the OX40 agonist ivuxolimab. Every receptor here comes from an adult with an advanced solid tumor such as melanoma, head and neck, liver or kidney cancer.

V gene TRBV10-3 combines with J gene TRBJ1-1; 7 bases are shared with TRBD1. Germline V gene data show CDR1 as ENHRY and CDR2 as SYGVKD. The CDR3 totals 16 residues. V gave up 0 bases and J gave up 1 base; unmatched junction bases: 5. CDR3 region: CAISESIDRANTEAFF. CDR3 in DNA: TGTGCCATCAGTGAGTCTATTGACAGGGCGAACACTGAAGCTTTCTTT.

V gene TRBV15 combines with J gene TRBJ2-2, with unresolved D. With 8 bases removed from V and 1 base from J, the gap between germline ends came to 14 bases. The CDR3 is 15 residues long. CDR1 and CDR2 from the germline V gene are LNHNV and YYDKDF (reference sequence). The CDR3, as DNA: TGTGCCACCTCGTCCGAAAATCTGAACACCGGGGAGCTGTTTTTT. Residues: CATSSENLNTGELFF.

The rearrangement links TRBV14 to TRBJ2-5; possible D gene TRBD2, 6 bases. Germline V gene lookup returns CDR1 SGHDN and CDR2 FVKESK. CDR3 length: 14 amino acids. V shed 4 bases and J shed 1 base, with 10 bases lying between them. CDR3 in DNA: TGTGCCAGCAGCCGCACTAGCCCCCAAGAGACCCAGTACTTC. Its protein product is CASSRTSPQETQYF.

The chain links TRBV4-1 to TRBJ2-1; TRBD2 aligns across 13 bases. The V segment lost 3 bases and the J segment 2 bases; nucleotides outside the gene matches: 1. CDR3 length equals 16 residues. The germline gives CDR1 MGHRA, CDR2 YSYEKL. CDR3 DNA sequence: TGCGCCAGCAGCCATGGACTAGCGGGGGCCTACAATGAGCAGTTCTTC. Translated: CASSHGLAGAYNEQFF.

The rearrangement joins TRBV7-6 to TRBJ1-2, with D unresolved. V was clipped by 0 bases and J by 4 bases, with 12 bases between them. Germline CDR1 reads SGHVS; CDR2 reads FNYEAQ. The CDR3 spans 15 residues. CDR3 sequence reads: CASSLALGDVYGYTF. CDR3 DNA sequence: TGTGCCAGCAGCTTAGCGTTAGGAGACGTCTATGGCTACACCTTC.

The chain is built from TRBV5-4 and TRBJ2-1; a weak D match, TRBD2 (5 bases). The CDR3 runs to 14 residues. Germline V gene data show CDR1 as SGHNT and CDR2 as YYREEE (reference sequence). V lost 5 bases to trimming and J lost 12 bases, with 21 bases between them. The CDR3 sequence is CASRALLAQEGQFF. The CDR3 DNA reads as TGTGCCAGCAGGGCCCTGTTAGCCCAAGAGGGGCAGTTCTTC.

The genes are TRBV7-3 and TRBJ2-2; maybe TRBD2 (6 bases). Trimming shortened V by 5 bases and J by 2 bases, and 12 bases separated the two germline ends. The CDR3 is 15 amino acids. Germline assignment: CDR1 SGHTA and CDR2 FQGTGA. The CDR3 DNA sequence: TGTGCCAGCAGCCAAGGACTATACAACACCGGGGAGCTGTTTTTT. This gives the protein CASSQGLYNTGELFF.

The genes are TRBV2 and TRBJ1-1; a weak D match, TRBD1 (5 bases). This CDR3 comprises 19 residues. The V gene lost 2 bases and the J gene lost 4 bases, with 26 bases spanning the gap. CDR1 is SNHLY and CDR2 is FYNNEI in the germline V gene. In nucleotides, the CDR3 is TGTGCCAGCAGTGAACTACAGATACCCGGGGGGAGGAGCGGCACTGAAGCTTTCTTT. Residues: CASSELQIPGGRSGTEAFF.

This chain joins TRBV5-4 and TRBJ1-2; TRBD1 matches at 9 bases. Germline CDR1 is SGHNT and CDR2 is YYREEE (reference sequence). V was pared by 6 bases and J by 5 bases, with 8 bases of the junction left unmatched. This CDR3 contains 14 residues. DNA of the CDR3: TGTGCCAGCACAAACAGGGGGCGCGGGTATGGCTACACCTTC. Translated: CASTNRGRGYGYTF. Drawing the rest from reference TRBV5-4 and TRBJ1-2, the complete variable domain is ETGVTQSPTHLIKTRGQQVTLRCSSQSGHNTVSWYQQALGQGPQFIFQYYREEENGRGNFPPRFSGLQFPNYSSELNVNALELDDSALYLCASTNRGRGYGYTFGSGTRLTVV.

In DNA form, the CDR3 reads TGTGCCAGCAGCCTGACGGACGGTAAAGAGACCCAGTACTTC. As protein: CASSLTDGKETQYF. This chain uses TRBV7-9 with TRBJ2-5; D call uncertain. The CDR3 loop spans 14 amino acids. The germline V gene encodes CDR1 SEHNR and CDR2 FQNEAQ (reference sequence). V was trimmed by 5 bases and J by 3 bases, leaving 13 bases between them. The complete variable domain, with remaining parts taken from reference TRBV7-9 and TRBJ2-5, reads DTGVSQNPRHKITKRGQNVTFRCDPISEHNRLYWYRQTLGQGPEFLTYFQNEAQLEKSRLLSDRFSAERPKGSFSTLEIQRTEQGDSAMYLCASSLTDGKETQYFGPGTRLLVL.

The chain employs TRBV13 and TRBJ2-7; 10 positions agree with TRBD1. V lost 4 bases and J lost 4; bases outside the gene matches: 7. The CDR3 loop spans 15 amino acids. Germline V gene sequence: CDR1 PRHDT, CDR2 FYEKMQ (reference sequence). The CDR3, as DNA: TGTGCCAGCAGCTCAACCGGGACAGGGGATTACGAGCAGTACTTC. Translation: CASSSTGTGDYEQYF.

The chain joins TRBV9 to TRBJ2-5; the D is unclear. V lost 3 bases, J lost 5 bases, and 14 bases lay in between. The CDR3 runs to 14 residues. Germline lookup yields CDR1 SGDLS and CDR2 YYNGEE. This chain's CDR3 is CASSAPMGWETQYF. CDR3 coding DNA: TGTGCCAGCAGCGCACCCATGGGTTGGGAGACCCAGTACTTC.